This is a list of T cell receptor beta chains from one sample in a study of blood T cell repertoires in COVID-19. Assay: immunoSEQ multiplex PCR; the TCRdb copy retains only in-frame clones and omits some. This sample has a few hundred thousand clones; 65% to 90% occur once, and the top ten carry approximately 5%. Input material: peripheral blood. These receptors originate from a man in his forties or fifties with active or convalescent COVID-19. Both conserved end residues are trimmed from each CDR3.

V: TRBV6-6
J: TRBJ2-7
CDR3: ASSYRTSASYEQY

V: TRBV28
J: TRBJ2-3
CDR3: ASTVAGTDTQY

V: TRBV5-6
J: TRBJ2-1
CDR3: ASSLWTSGRTNEQF

V: TRBV18
J: TRBJ2-3
CDR3: ASSPPGLAGVDTQY

V: TRBV6-1
J: TRBJ2-1
CDR3: ASSEDAGETDEQF

V: TRBV7-9
J: TRBJ2-7
CDR3: ASSLGPQGYEQY

V: TRBV20-1
J: TRBJ2-1
CDR3: SARASGEQF

V: TRBV9
J: TRBJ1-4
CDR3: ASSVGTVANEKLF

V: TRBV29-1
J: TRBJ1-2
CDR3: SGSTGSGYGYT

V: TRBV9
J: TRBJ1-3
CDR3: ASSASLAGSSGNTIY

V: TRBV30
J: TRBJ2-7
CDR3: AWSTDRMVEQY

V: TRBV24-1
J: TRBJ1-5
CDR3: ATSDPRQSVSNQPQH

V: TRBV28
J: TRBJ2-7
CDR3: ASSLAGYEQY

V: TRBV2
J: TRBJ2-7
CDR3: ASSDYSGRESSYEQY

V: TRBV28
J: TRBJ1-3
CDR3: ASSSPPGSRFNDTIY

V: TRBV6-5
J: TRBJ1-2
CDR3: ASSYRDRGLYGYT

V: TRBV19
J: TRBJ2-7
CDR3: ASSPGGRGYYEQY

V: TRBV5-4
J: TRBJ2-1
CDR3: ASSSGKSYNEQF

V: TRBV19
J: TRBJ2-1
CDR3: ASSIFGTRSSYNEQF

V: TRBV28
J: TRBJ1-4
CDR3: ASSLPGGKDEKLF

V: TRBV11-2
J: TRBJ2-1
CDR3: ASSLVRGSALHNEQF

V: TRBV29-1
J: TRBJ1-2
CDR3: SVQSTGASNYGYT

V: TRBV7-2
J: TRBJ2-7
CDR3: ASSPVTGTYEQY

V: TRBV6-2/TRBV6-3
J: TRBJ2-7
CDR3: ASSFWAGFNEQY

V: TRBV7-9
J: TRBJ1-4
CDR3: ATARRANEKLF

V: TRBV28
J: TRBJ2-7
CDR3: ASSLGGTLYYEQY

V: TRBV28
J: TRBJ1-5
CDR3: ASKLRTVQYSNQPQH

V: TRBV27
J: TRBJ1-1
CDR3: ASSLSRWGGNTEAF

V: TRBV9
J: TRBJ2-1
CDR3: ASSPQVGAPYNEQF

V: TRBV30
J: TRBJ2-2
CDR3: AWGGAVSNTGELF

V: TRBV27
J: TRBJ2-5
CDR3: ASSPRRTVTQETQY

V: TRBV13
J: TRBJ2-2
CDR3: ASSWTGGPSGELF

V: TRBV5-1
J: TRBJ2-7
CDR3: ASSLVTGSYEQY

V: TRBV9
J: TRBJ2-7
CDR3: ASSVASGASYEQY

V: TRBV7-9
J: TRBJ1-1
CDR3: ASSFGSRGPTEAF

V: TRBV5-1
J: TRBJ1-4
CDR3: ASSDSAMERI

V: TRBV5-6
J: TRBJ2-6
CDR3: ASSLELGPNVLT

V: TRBV12-3/TRBV12-4
J: TRBJ1-2
CDR3: ASSIRRDYGYT

V: TRBV7-2
J: TRBJ2-7
CDR3: ASSPAGYEQY

V: TRBV7-2
J: TRBJ1-1
CDR3: ASSPTGGNTEAF

V: TRBV5-5
J: TRBJ2-7
CDR3: ASSLGSGPYEQY

V: TRBV29-1
J: TRBJ1-4
CDR3: SVKGGNEKLF

V: TRBV9
J: TRBJ1-2
CDR3: ASSVAGGHYT

V: TRBV7-2
J: TRBJ1-1
CDR3: ASSSGPQGHTEAF

V: TRBV29-1
J: TRBJ2-2
CDR3: SVGLAGKGTGELF

V: TRBV19
J: TRBJ2-1
CDR3: ASSLEGSSYNEQF

V: TRBV10-3
J: TRBJ2-1
CDR3: AISTGTSGSSEQF

V: TRBV5-6
J: TRBJ2-7
CDR3: ASSSSSYEQY

V: TRBV6-2/TRBV6-3
J: TRBJ1-5
CDR3: ASSGADRDYQPQH

V: TRBV6-2/TRBV6-3
J: TRBJ2-1
CDR3: ASSYGVVGASGHNEQF

V: TRBV28
J: TRBJ2-7
CDR3: ASSLRRVRGAEQY

V: TRBV3-1/TRBV3-2
J: TRBJ1-1
CDR3: ASSQGPGGTEAF

V: TRBV6-5
J: TRBJ2-5
CDR3: ASSYSLTSGKETQY

V: TRBV30
J: TRBJ1-1
CDR3: AWSAQGARNTEAF

V: TRBV7-9
J: TRBJ2-7
CDR3: ASSPGAYEQY

V: TRBV19
J: TRBJ2-7
CDR3: ASSIYPEGDEQY

V: TRBV10-2
J: TRBJ2-3
CDR3: ASSGGLAGRSTDTQY

V: TRBV5-4
J: TRBJ2-3
CDR3: ASSLGGQGADTQY

V: TRBV5-8
J: TRBJ2-1
CDR3: ASSPTSGRSYNEQF

V: TRBV7-2
J: TRBJ2-7
CDR3: ASSQGGFGTGVGEQY